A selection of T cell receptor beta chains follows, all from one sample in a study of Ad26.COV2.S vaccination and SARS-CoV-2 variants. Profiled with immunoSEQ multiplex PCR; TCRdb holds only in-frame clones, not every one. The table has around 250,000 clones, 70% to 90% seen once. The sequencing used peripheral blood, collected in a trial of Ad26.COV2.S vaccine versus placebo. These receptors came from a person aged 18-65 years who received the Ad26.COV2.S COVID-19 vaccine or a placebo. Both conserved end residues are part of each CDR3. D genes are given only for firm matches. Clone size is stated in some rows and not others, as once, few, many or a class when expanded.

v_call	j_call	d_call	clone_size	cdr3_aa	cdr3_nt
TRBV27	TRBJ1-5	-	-	CASSLGSGQPQHF	TGTGCCAGCAGTTTAGGTTCGGGTCAGCCCCAGCATTTT
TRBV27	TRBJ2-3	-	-	CASCPSGGTDTQYF	TGTGCCAGCTGCCCTAGTGGCGGCACAGATACGCAGTATTTT
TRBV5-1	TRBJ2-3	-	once	CASRGGASAFTDTQYF	TGCGCCAGCAGGGGGGGGGCGTCAGCGTTCACAGATACGCAGTATTTT
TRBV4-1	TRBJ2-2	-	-	CASSQPGRRRTGELFF	TGCGCCAGCAGCCAGCCGGGACGTAGACGGACTGGGGAGCTGTTTTTT
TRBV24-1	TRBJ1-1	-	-	CATRSGDPRVEAFF	TGTGCCACCCGCTCCGGGGACCCACGCGTTGAAGCTTTCTTT
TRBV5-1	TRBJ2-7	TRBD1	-	CASSLETGGNYEQYF	TGCGCCAGCAGCTTGGAGACAGGGGGGAATTACGAGCAGTACTTC
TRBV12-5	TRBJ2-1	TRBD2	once	CASGPGLAGDAEQFF	TGTGCTAGTGGTCCCGGACTAGCGGGAGATGCGGAGCAGTTCTTC
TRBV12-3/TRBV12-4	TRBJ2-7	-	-	CASSTRLEQYF	TGTGCCAGCAGCACAAGGTTGGAGCAGTACTTC
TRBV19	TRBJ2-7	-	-	CASSSYYEQYF	TGTGCCAGTAGTAGTTACTACGAGCAGTACTTC
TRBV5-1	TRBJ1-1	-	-	CASSFLEGTEAFF	TGCGCCAGCAGCTTCTTGGAGGGGACTGAAGCTTTCTTT